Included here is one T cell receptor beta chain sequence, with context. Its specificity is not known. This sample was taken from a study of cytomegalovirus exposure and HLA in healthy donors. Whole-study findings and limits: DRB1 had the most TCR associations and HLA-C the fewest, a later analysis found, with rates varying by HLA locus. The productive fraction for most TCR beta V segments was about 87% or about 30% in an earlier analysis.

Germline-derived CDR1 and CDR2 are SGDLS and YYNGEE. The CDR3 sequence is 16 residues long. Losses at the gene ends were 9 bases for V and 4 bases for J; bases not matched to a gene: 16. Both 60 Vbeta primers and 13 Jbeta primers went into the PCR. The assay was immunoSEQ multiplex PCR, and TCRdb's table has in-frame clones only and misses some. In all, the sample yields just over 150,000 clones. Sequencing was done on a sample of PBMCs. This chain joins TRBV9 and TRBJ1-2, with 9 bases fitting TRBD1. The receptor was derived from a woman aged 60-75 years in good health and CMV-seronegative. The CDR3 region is CATTFLGTGRFYGYTF. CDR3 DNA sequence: TGTGCCACCACGTTCCTCGGGACAGGGCGGTTCTATGGCTACACCTTC.